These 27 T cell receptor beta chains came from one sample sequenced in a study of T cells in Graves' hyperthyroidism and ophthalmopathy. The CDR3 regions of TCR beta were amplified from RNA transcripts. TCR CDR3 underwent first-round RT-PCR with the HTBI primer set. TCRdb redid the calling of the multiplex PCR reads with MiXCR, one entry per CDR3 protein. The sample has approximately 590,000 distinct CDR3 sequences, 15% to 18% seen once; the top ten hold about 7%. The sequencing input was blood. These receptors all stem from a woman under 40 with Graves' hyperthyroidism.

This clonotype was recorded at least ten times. This chain's CDR3 is CAWIRTGGFEQYF. Written as DNA, the CDR3 is TGTGCCTGGATTCGGACAGGGGGCTTCGAGCAGTACTTC. V is TRBV30 and J is TRBJ2-7; 11 bases map to TRBD1. Germline V lookup: CDR1 GTSNPN, CDR2 SVGIG (reference sequence). Trimming removed 4 bases from V and 6 bases from J; junction bases left unmatched: 5. The CDR3 extends over 13 amino acids. The full variable domain, with the rest looked up from reference TRBV30 and TRBJ2-7, is SQTIHQWPATLVQPVGSPLSLECTVEGTSNPNLYWYRQAAGRGLQLLFYSVGIGQISSEVPQNLSASRPQDRQFILSSKKLLLSDSGFYLCAWIRTGGFEQYFGPGTRLTVT.

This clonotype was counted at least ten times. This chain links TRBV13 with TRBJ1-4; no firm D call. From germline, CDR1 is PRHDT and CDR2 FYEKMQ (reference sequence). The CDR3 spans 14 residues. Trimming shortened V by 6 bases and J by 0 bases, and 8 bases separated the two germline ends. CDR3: CASRRVATNEKLFF. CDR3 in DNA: TGTGCCAGCAGGCGGGTCGCAACTAATGAAAAACTGTTTTTT. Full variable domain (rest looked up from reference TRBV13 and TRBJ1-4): AAGVIQSPRHLIKEKRETATLKCYPIPRHDTVYWYQQGPGQDPQFLISFYEKMQSDKGSIPDRFSAQQFSDYHSELNMSSLELGDSALYFCASRRVATNEKLFFGSGTQLSVL.

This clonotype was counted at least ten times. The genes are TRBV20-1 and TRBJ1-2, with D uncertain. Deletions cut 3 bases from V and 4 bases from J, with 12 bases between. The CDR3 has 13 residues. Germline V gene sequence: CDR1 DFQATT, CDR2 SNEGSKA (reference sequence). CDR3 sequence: CSARVRALYGYTF. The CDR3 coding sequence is TGCAGTGCTAGGGTCCGTGCCCTCTATGGCTACACCTTC.

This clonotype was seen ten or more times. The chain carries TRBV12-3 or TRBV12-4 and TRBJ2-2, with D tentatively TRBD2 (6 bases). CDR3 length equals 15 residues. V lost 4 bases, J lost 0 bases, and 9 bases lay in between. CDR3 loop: CASSWDLSNTGELFF. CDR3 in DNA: TGTGCCAGCAGTTGGGACTTGTCGAACACCGGGGAGCTGTTTTTT.

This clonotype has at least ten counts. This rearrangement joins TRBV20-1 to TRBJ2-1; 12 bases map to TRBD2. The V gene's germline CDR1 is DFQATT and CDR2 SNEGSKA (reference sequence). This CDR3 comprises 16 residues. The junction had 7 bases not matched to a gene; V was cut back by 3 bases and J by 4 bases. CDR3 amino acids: CSASDSLAGGYNEQFF. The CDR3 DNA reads TGCAGTGCTAGCGACTCGCTAGCGGGAGGGTACAATGAGCAGTTCTTC.

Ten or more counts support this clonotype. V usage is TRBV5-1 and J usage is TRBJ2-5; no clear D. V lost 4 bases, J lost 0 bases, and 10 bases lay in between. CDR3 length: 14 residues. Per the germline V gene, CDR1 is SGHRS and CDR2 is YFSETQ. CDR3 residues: CASSDLGDQETQYF. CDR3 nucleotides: TGCGCCAGCAGCGATCTAGGAGACCAAGAGACCCAGTACTTC.

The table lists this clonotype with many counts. The CDR3 DNA follows: TGTGCCAGCTCACCAGGATCAAACAGGGATTCACCCCTCCACTTT. It specifies CASSPGSNRDSPLHF. The chain recombines TRBV18 with TRBJ1-6, with D possibly matching TRBD1 (6 bases). The CDR3 loop spans 15 amino acids. V was shortened by 2 bases and J by 8 bases, with 13 bases between the two germline ends. Germline-derived CDR1 and CDR2 are KGHSH and LQKENI.

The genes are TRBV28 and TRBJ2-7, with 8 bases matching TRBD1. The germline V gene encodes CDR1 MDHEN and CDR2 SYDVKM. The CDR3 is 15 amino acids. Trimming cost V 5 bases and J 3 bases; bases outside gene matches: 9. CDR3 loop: CASSPRQGMNYEQYF. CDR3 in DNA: TGTGCCAGCAGTCCTCGACAGGGGATGAACTACGAGCAGTACTTC. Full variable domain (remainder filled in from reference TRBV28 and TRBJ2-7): DVKVTQSSRYLVKRTGEKVFLECVQDMDHENMFWYRQDPGLGLRLIYFSYDVKMKEKGDIPEGYSVSREKKERFSLILESASTNQTSMYLCASSPRQGMNYEQYFGPGTRLTVT.

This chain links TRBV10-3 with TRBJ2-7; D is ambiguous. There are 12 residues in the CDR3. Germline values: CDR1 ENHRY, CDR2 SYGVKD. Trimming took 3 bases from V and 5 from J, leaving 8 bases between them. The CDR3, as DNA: TGTGCCATCAGTGACACAGCCCACGAGCAGTACTTC. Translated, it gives CAISDTAHEQYF.

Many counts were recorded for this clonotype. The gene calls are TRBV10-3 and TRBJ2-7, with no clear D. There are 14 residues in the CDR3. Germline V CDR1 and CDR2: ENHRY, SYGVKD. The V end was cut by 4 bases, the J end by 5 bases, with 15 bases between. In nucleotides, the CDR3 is TGTGCCATCAGTGTTTTACGTCTCGAAAACGAGCAGTACTTC. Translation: CAISVLRLENEQYF.

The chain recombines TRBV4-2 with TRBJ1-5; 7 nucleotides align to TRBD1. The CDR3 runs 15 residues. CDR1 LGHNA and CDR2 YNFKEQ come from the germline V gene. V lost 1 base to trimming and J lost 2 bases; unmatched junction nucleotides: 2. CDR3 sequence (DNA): TGTGCCAGCAGCCAAGTAACAGGGGGCAATCAGCCCCAGCATTTT. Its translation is CASSQVTGGNQPQHF.

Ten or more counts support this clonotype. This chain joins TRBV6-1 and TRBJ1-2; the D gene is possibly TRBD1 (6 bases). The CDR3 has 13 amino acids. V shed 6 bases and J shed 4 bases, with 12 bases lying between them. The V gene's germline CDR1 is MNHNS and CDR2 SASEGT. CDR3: CASRETGSYGYTF. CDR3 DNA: TGTGCCAGCAGAGAGACAGGTAGCTATGGCTACACCTTC.

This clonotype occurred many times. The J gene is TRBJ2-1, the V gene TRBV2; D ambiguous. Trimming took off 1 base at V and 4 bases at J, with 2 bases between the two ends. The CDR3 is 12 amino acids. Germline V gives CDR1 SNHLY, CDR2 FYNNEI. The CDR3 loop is CASSEDYNEQFF. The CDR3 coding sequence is TGTGCCAGCAGTGAAGATTACAATGAGCAGTTCTTC. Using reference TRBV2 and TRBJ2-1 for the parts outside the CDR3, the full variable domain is EPEVTQTPSHQVTQMGQEVILRCVPISNHLYFYWYRQILGQKVEFLVSFYNNEISEKSEIFDDQFSVERPDGSNFTLKIRSTKLEDSAMYFCASSEDYNEQFFGPGTRLTVL.

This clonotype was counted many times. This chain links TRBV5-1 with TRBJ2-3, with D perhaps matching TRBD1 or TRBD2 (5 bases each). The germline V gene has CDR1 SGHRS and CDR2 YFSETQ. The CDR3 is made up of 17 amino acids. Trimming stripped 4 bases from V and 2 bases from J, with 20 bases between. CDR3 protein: CASSRVGDPRDTDTQYF. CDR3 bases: TGCGCCAGCAGCCGAGTCGGGGACCCGAGGGACACAGATACGCAGTATTTT.

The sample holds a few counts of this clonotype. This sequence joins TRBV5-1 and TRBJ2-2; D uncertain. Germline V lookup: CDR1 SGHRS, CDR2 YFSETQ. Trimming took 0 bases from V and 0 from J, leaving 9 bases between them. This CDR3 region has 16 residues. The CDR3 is CASSLADTSNTGELFF. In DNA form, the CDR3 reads TGCGCCAGCAGCTTGGCCGACACGTCGAACACCGGGGAGCTGTTTTTT.

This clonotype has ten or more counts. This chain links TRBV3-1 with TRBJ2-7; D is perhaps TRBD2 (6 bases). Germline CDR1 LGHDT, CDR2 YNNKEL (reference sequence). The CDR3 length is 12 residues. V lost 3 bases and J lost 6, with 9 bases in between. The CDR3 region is CASSHAAGEQYF. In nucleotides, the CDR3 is TGTGCCAGCAGCCATGCAGCGGGCGAGCAGTACTTC.

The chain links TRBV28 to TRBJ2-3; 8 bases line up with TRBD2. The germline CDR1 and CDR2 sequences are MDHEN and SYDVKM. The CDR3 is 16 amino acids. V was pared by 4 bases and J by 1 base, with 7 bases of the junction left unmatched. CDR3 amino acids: CASSYIPGGGTDTQYF. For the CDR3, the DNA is TGTGCCAGCAGTTATATACCGGGAGGGGGCACAGATACGCAGTATTTT.

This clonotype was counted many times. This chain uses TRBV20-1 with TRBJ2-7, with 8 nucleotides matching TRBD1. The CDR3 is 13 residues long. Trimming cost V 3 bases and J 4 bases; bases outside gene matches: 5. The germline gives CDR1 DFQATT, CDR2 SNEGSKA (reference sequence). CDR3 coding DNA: TGCAGTGCTAGGGGACAGGCGCCATACGAGCAGTACTTC. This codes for CSARGQAPYEQYF.

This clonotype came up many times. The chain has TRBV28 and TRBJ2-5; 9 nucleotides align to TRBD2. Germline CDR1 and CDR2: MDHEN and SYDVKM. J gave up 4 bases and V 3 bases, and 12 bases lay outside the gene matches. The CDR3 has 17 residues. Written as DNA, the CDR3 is TGTGCCAGCAGTTTGGGTTTAGCGGGAGTAGGGGTAGAGACCCAGTACTTC. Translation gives CASSLGLAGVGVETQYF.

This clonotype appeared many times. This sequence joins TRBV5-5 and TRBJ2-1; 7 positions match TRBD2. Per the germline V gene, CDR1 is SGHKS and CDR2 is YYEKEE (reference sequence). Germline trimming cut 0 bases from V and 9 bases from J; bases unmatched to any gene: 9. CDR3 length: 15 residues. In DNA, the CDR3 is TGTGCCAGCAGCTTGGCGGGAGGTCCTCGAGCTGAGCAGTTCTTC. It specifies CASSLAGGPRAEQFF.

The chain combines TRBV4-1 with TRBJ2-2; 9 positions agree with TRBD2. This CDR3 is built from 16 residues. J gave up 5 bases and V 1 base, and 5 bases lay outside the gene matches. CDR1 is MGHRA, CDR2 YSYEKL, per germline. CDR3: CASSQVSGRLTGELFF. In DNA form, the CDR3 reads TGCGCCAGCAGCCAAGTAAGCGGGAGGCTTACCGGGGAGCTGTTTTTT.

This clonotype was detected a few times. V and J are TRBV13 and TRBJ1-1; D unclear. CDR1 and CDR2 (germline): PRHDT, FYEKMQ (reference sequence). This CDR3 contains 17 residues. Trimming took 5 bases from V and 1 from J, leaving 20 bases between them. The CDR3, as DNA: TGTGCCAGCAGCGCCCTATTCCCAATGACGGCGAACACTGAAGCTTTCTTT. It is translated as CASSALFPMTANTEAFF.

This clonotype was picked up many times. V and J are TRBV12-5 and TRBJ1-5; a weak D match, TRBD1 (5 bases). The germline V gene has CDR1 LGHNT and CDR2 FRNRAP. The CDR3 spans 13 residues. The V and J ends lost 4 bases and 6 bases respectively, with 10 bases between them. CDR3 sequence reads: CASGSDIRQPQHF. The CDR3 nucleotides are TGTGCTAGTGGTTCGGACATCCGTCAGCCCCAGCATTTT.

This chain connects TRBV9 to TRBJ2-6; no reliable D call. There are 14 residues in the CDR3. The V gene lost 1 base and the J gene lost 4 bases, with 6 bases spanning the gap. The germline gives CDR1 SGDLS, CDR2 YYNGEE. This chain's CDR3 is CASSVTSGANVLTF. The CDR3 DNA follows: TGTGCCAGCAGCGTAACGTCGGGGGCCAACGTCCTGACTTTC.

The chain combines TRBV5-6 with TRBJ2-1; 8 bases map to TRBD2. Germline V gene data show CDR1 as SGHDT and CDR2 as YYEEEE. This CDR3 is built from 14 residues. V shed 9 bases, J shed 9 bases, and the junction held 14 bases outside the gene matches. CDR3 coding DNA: TGTGCCACCAGTTGGGCCATAGCGGGGAGTGAGCAGTTCTTC. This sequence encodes CATSWAIAGSEQFF.

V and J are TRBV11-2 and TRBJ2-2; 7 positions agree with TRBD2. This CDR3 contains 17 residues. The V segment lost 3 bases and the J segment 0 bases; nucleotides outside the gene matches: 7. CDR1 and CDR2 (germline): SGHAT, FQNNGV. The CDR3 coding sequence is TGTGCCAGCAGCTTGTATCCGGGACTATCGAACACCGGGGAGCTGTTTTTT. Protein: CASSLYPGLSNTGELFF.

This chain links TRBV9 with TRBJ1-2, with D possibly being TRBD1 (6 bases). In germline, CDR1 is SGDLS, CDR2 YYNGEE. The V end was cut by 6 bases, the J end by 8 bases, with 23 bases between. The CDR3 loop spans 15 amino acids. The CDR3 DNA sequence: TGTGCCAGCAACCCGACGGGGGACAAGGGGAGCGGCTACACCTTC. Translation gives CASNPTGDKGSGYTF.